The present T cell receptor (beta chain) was sequenced within a study of cytomegalovirus exposure and HLA in healthy donors. Study results and limitations: A later analysis reportedly found fewer N-insertions in an Asian-associated ancestry cluster than the roughly 670-donor mean.

PCR employed 60 Vbeta and 13 Jbeta primers. The table came from immunoSEQ multiplex PCR; TCRdb's copy has only in-frame clones and leaves some out. The table has 130,000 to 150,000 clones, roughly 75% seen once. Germline V gives CDR1 SGDLS, CDR2 YYNGEE. The ends were cut back, 0 bases at V and 7 bases at J, with 10 bases in the middle. CDR3 length equals 14 residues. Notes on this clone: What it binds is unknown.

The sequence was collected from a female donor in good health and CMV-seronegative. This chain uses TRBV9 with TRBJ2-2; D is undetermined. The material sequenced was PBMCs. The CDR3, as DNA: TGTGCCAGCAGCGTAGACGAACCCGGCGGGGAGCTGTTTTTT. This codes for CASSVDEPGGELFF.